The clone carrying this TCR beta chain was seen many times. Its antigen remains unknown. The length of the CDR3 is 15 residues. Trimming removed 4 bases from V and 3 bases from J, with 15 bases in between. Germline CDR1 and CDR2: MNHEY and SMNVEV (reference sequence). This specimen comes from a study of T cells in Graves' hyperthyroidism and ophthalmopathy. Findings of the study overall: Prediction of ophthalmopathy progression came a median 6.5 months pre-onset.

Patients were excluded because of uncontrolled infection, other autoimmune disease, pregnancy or lactation. Amplification of TCR beta CDR3 regions was performed using RNA transcripts as template. The HTBI primer set was used in a first-round RT-PCR of the TCR CDR3. TCRdb re-derived calls from the multiplex PCR reads in MiXCR, one entry per CDR3 protein. The sample includes about 640,000 distinct CDR3 sequences, about 14% seen only once; the top ten take roughly an eighth. The TCR comes from a woman between 50 and 59 years old with Graves' ophthalmopathy. J is TRBJ1-2 and V is TRBV27; D possibly corresponds to TRBD1 (6 bases). The sample comprised blood. CDR3 loop: CASSWGGAHHYGYTF. As DNA, the CDR3 is TGTGCCAGCAGTTGGGGGGGGGCGCATCACTATGGCTACACCTTC.